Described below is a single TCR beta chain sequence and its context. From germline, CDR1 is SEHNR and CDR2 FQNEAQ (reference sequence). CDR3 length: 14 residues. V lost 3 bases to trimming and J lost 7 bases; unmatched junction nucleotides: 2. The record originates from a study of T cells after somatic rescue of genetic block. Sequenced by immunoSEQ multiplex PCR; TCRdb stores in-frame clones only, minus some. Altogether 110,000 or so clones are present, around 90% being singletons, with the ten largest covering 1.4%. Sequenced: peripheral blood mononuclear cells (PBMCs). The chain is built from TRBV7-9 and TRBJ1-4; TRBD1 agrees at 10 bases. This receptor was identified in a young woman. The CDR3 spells CASSLGQGSEKLFF. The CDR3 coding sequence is TGTGCCAGCAGCTTGGGACAGGGGAGTGAAAAACTGTTTTTT.